Each of the 21 T cell receptor beta chains below was sequenced from the same sample in a study of beta chain features in type 1 diabetes. Study-level points and caveats: Moderately but significantly shorter TCRB CDR3s were found in Type 1 diabetes patients in all four CD4+ subsets.

Antigens of these TCRs are unknown. What was sequenced were expressed TCRB transcripts, since all of the isolated RNA had been reverse transcribed. TCRdb's copy holds only in-frame clones and misses some; the assay was immunoSEQ multiplex PCR. The table includes 230,000 or so clones, approximately 16% detected once. Sequenced material: naive CD4+ T cells from blood. These receptors were collected from a man aged 30-40 years with type 1 diabetes.

The V call is TRBV29-1, the J call TRBJ2-1; TRBD2 is a possible D gene (6 bases). This CDR3 comprises 17 residues. The germline CDR1 and CDR2 sequences are SQVTM and ANQGSEA. Deletions cut 4 bases from V and 7 bases from J, with 26 bases between. The CDR3 sequence: CSVVFLAPRRGTNEQFF. The CDR3 DNA reads TGCAGCGTTGTGTTTCTAGCGCCCCGGAGGGGTACGAATGAGCAGTTCTTC.

Only a few counts were recorded for this clone. The CDR3: CASRSTGLAVETQYF. As DNA, the CDR3 is TGTGCCAGCAGGTCTACGGGACTAGCGGTCGAGACCCAGTACTTC. V and J are TRBV7-2 and TRBJ2-5; 11 nucleotides align to TRBD2. Germline V gene lookup returns CDR1 SGHTA and CDR2 FQGNSA. The CDR3 spans 15 residues. Trimming cost V 6 bases and J 5 bases; bases outside gene matches: 8.

This clone was seen only a few times. J is TRBJ2-3 and V is TRBV25-1; 7 bases map to TRBD1. This CDR3 comprises 14 residues. Germline CDR1 and CDR2: MGHDK and SYGVNS. V was pared by 4 bases and J by 3 bases, with 4 bases of the junction left unmatched. The DNA for the CDR3 is TGTGCCAGCAGTGGAGGACAGGCGACAGATACGCAGTATTTT. Encoded protein: CASSGGQATDTQYF.

The chain uses TRBV12-5 and TRBJ1-1; D uncertain. The CDR3 consists of 13 residues. The germline CDR1 and CDR2 sequences are LGHNT and FRNRAP. V dropped 6 bases and J dropped 4 bases, with 12 bases sitting between them. CDR3 sequence reads: CASGVEPGTEAFF. CDR3 nucleotides: TGTGCTAGTGGGGTAGAACCAGGCACTGAAGCTTTCTTT.

This clone was counted a few times. The rearrangement links TRBV11-1 to TRBJ2-1; 9 positions match TRBD2. Germline CDR1 and CDR2: SGHAT and FQDESV (reference sequence). This CDR3 is built from 15 residues. V trimming: 8 bases; J trimming: 2 bases; junction bases outside the gene matches: 7. The CDR3 DNA follows: TGTGCCAGCGGTAGCGGGAGACGGACCTACAATGAGCAGTTCTTC. Protein sequence: CASGSGRRTYNEQFF.

This clone was recorded a few times. The chain has TRBV19 and TRBJ1-1; 11 positions match TRBD1. The CDR3 length is 16 residues. CDR1 and CDR2 (germline): LNHDA, SQIVND (reference sequence). V trimming: 5 bases; J trimming: 3 bases; junction bases outside the gene matches: 8. The CDR3 nucleotides are TGTGCCAGTAGTCCCCGGACAGGGGGCTTTGACACTGAAGCTTTCTTT. Encoded protein: CASSPRTGGFDTEAFF.

This clone showed up just a few times. The V and J genes are TRBV9 and TRBJ2-5; D call uncertain. The CDR3 is made up of 14 amino acids. V lost 4 bases and J lost 3, with 13 bases in between. The V gene's germline CDR1 is SGDLS and CDR2 YYNGEE. The CDR3 sequence: CASSSQLAEETQYF. For the CDR3, the DNA is TGTGCCAGCAGCTCGCAATTGGCGGAAGAGACCCAGTACTTC.

V usage is TRBV29-1 and J usage is TRBJ2-3, with D perhaps matching TRBD2 (5 bases). CDR1 and CDR2 (germline): SQVTM, ANQGSEA. V lost 7 bases to trimming and J lost 4 bases, with 9 bases between them. The CDR3 runs 11 residues. In DNA form, the CDR3 reads TGCAGCGGCGGGCCGCCAGATACGCAGTATTTT. Translated, it gives CSGGPPDTQYF.

The rearrangement uses TRBV2 and TRBJ2-1; TRBD1 might be the D (5 bases). This CDR3 is built from 16 residues. Between the trimmed V and J ends, which lost 6 bases and 0 bases, there was a span of 15 bases. CDR1 and CDR2 from the germline V gene are SNHLY and FYNNEI. The CDR3 is CASSQAQASSYNEQFF. Here the CDR3 DNA reads TGTGCCAGCAGCCAAGCACAGGCGAGCTCCTACAATGAGCAGTTCTTC.

The chain recombines TRBV10-3 with TRBJ2-1, with 7 bases matching TRBD2. The CDR3 runs 14 residues. Unmatched junction bases numbered 15, after V lost 10 bases and J lost 9 bases. Per the germline V gene, CDR1 is ENHRY and CDR2 is SYGVKD. The CDR3 DNA reads as TGTGCCACCAACCCCGCAGCGGGAATCGGTGAGCAGTTCTTC. The encoded protein is CATNPAAGIGEQFF.

In its sample, this clone was seen a few times. The sample holds other DNA sequences that translate to the same CDR3. This chain uses TRBV5-1 with TRBJ2-1; D is unclear. The CDR3 totals 11 residues. The V gene's germline CDR1 is SGHRS and CDR2 YFSETQ. V lost 0 bases to trimming and J lost 7 bases, with 2 bases between them. The DNA for the CDR3 is TGCGCCAGCAGCTTGGATAATGAGCAGTTCTTC. As protein: CASSLDNEQFF.

This clone was detected only a few times. J is TRBJ1-3 and V is TRBV30; tentatively, D is TRBD1 (6 bases). Trimming took 0 bases from V and 0 from J, leaving 9 bases between them. Germline-derived CDR1 and CDR2 are GTSNPN and SVGIG (reference sequence). This CDR3 has 15 residues. The CDR3 coding sequence is TGTGCCTGGAGTGTACAACAGGGCTCTGGAAACACCATATATTTT. This sequence encodes CAWSVQQGSGNTIYF.

This clone has just a few counts. The J gene is TRBJ2-1, the V gene TRBV10-3; TRBD1 agrees at 7 bases. The CDR3 extends over 15 amino acids. V was pared by 5 bases and J by 7 bases, with 11 bases of the junction left unmatched. CDR1 and CDR2 from the germline V gene are ENHRY and SYGVKD. The CDR3 reads CAISPRQGRGNEQFF. CDR3 nucleotide sequence: TGTGCCATCAGTCCTCGACAGGGAAGAGGGAATGAGCAGTTCTTC.

J is TRBJ2-5 and V is TRBV18; D unresolved. CDR3 length: 14 residues. The ends were cut back, 0 bases at V and 2 bases at J, with 7 bases in the middle. Germline CDR1 is KGHSH and CDR2 is LQKENI. The CDR3, as DNA: TGTGCCAGCTCACCACCGTCCGATCAAGAGACCCAGTACTTC. Translation gives CASSPPSDQETQYF.

The gene calls are TRBV9 and TRBJ2-3, with 7 bases fitting TRBD2. Trimming removed 4 bases from V and 4 bases from J; junction bases left unmatched: 12. The CDR3 runs to 16 residues. Germline V gene lookup returns CDR1 SGDLS and CDR2 YYNGEE. Here the CDR3 DNA reads TGTGCCAGCAGCCCCCACCCCGGGACTAATGCAGATACGCAGTATTTT. Its translation: CASSPHPGTNADTQYF.

The rearrangement uses TRBV7-2 and TRBJ1-5; TRBD1 matches 11 bases. The J segment lost 8 bases and the V segment lost 3 bases, leaving 12 bases of the junction unmatched. The length of the CDR3 is 17 residues. In germline, CDR1 is SGHTA, CDR2 FQGNSA. The CDR3 here is CASSFNVGQGASKPQHF. The CDR3 DNA sequence: TGTGCCAGCAGCTTCAACGTTGGACAGGGGGCATCTAAGCCCCAGCATTTT.

The rearrangement joins TRBV6-5 to TRBJ2-5, with D unclear. This CDR3 has 13 amino acids. The V end was cut by 6 bases, the J end by 5 bases, with 13 bases between. CDR1 MNHEY and CDR2 SVGAGI come from the germline V gene. Written as DNA, the CDR3 is TGTGCCAGCAGGCCATGGGGTTCGGAGACCCAGTACTTC. This gives the protein CASRPWGSETQYF.

This rearrangement joins TRBV7-2 to TRBJ1-1; tentatively, D is TRBD1 (5 bases). The CDR3 length is 13 residues. V lost 3 bases and J lost 5, with 10 bases in between. CDR1 and CDR2 (germline): SGHTA, FQGNSA. The CDR3 protein is CASSFERGTEAFF. The DNA for the CDR3 is TGTGCCAGCAGCTTCGAAAGGGGTACTGAAGCTTTCTTT.

This clone was found a few times. The chain has TRBV15 and TRBJ2-1; D not certain. The CDR3 has 13 residues. V was cut by 6 bases and J by 5 bases, with 11 bases left in between. Germline CDR1 and CDR2: LNHNV and YYDKDF (reference sequence). CDR3 in amino acids: CATSRRLNNEQFF. Written as DNA, the CDR3 is TGTGCCACCAGTCGAAGACTCAACAATGAGCAGTTCTTC.

The rearrangement joins TRBV18 to TRBJ2-7; D is possibly TRBD2 (6 bases). V was shortened by 4 bases and J by 3 bases, with 13 bases between the two germline ends. Germline CDR1 is KGHSH and CDR2 is LQKENI. The CDR3 loop spans 14 amino acids. CDR3 amino acids: CASSRPGDRYEQYF. CDR3 nucleotides: TGTGCCAGCTCACGGCCGGGAGACCGCTACGAGCAGTACTTC.

J is TRBJ2-3 and V is TRBV9; TRBD2 aligns across 9 bases. The V gene's germline CDR1 is SGDLS and CDR2 YYNGEE. The V and J ends lost 2 bases and 0 bases, in that order; junction bases with no gene match: 4. This CDR3 has 16 residues. The CDR3 DNA reads as TGTGCCAGCAGCGTGAGCGGGAGGTCTAGCACAGATACGCAGTATTTT. Translated, it gives CASSVSGRSSTDTQYF.